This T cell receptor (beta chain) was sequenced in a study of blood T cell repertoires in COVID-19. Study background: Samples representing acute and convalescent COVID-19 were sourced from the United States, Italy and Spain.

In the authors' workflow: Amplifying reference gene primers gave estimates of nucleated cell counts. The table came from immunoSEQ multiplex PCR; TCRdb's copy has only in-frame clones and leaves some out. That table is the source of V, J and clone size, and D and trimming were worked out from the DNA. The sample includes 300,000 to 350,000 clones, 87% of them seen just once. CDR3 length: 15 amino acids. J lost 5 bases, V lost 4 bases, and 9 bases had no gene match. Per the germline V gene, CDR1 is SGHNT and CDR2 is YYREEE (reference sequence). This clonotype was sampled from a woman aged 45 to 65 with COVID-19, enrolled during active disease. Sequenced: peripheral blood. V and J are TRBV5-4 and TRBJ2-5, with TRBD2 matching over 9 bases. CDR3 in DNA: TGTGCCAGCAGCCAAGGACTAGCGCGAGGGGAGACCCAGTACTTC. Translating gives CASSQGLARGETQYF.